This T cell receptor (beta chain) originates from a study of T-cell memory formation after mild COVID-19. Study-wide background: Largely donor-specific sequence clusters came from two donors.

Study observations and caveats: Among contracting clones, CD4+ were mainly CM/EM and CD8+ enriched in EMRA. Later expanders leaned CD4+, whereas clones that contracted between day 15 and 85 were balanced CD4/CD8.

This clonotype was picked up a small number of times. Its antigen is not identified. There are 13 residues in the CDR3. Unmatched junction bases numbered 7, after V lost 5 bases and J lost 9 bases. CDR1 SGHAT and CDR2 FQNNGV come from the germline V gene. Researchers used 5'RACE with constant-segment primers to make TCR alpha and TCR beta cDNA libraries that carry sample barcodes and UMIs. Using its own MiXCR run on the 5' RACE reads, TCRdb lists one record per CDR3 protein. The data show roughly 410,000 distinct CDR3 sequences, with roughly 26% seen just once and around 9% held by the top ten. The sequencing sample was made of PBMCs or a T cell subset sorted from them (not recorded which). This sequence was found in an adult woman who had mild COVID-19 (a few samples of this study predate the infection). Cell type and time point are not known. J is TRBJ2-1 and V is TRBV11-2; TRBD2 agrees at 7 bases. The CDR3 protein is CASSRGLGSEQFF. The CDR3 DNA follows: TGTGCCAGCAGCCGTGGACTAGGAAGTGAGCAGTTCTTC.